Below, 8 T cell receptor beta chains from the same sample are listed, as sequenced in a study of cytomegalovirus exposure and HLA in healthy donors. Profiling relied on immunoSEQ multiplex PCR, and the TCRdb table lists in-frame clones only, not all of them. The repertoire consists of 140,000 to 150,000 clones, with about 95% occurring once and the leading ten covering 1.5% to 2%. Sample: PBMCs. These receptors came from a man younger than 30 in good health and CMV-seropositive.

The chain is built from TRBV18 and TRBJ2-5; no clear D gene. The ends were cut back, 4 bases at V and 4 bases at J, with 7 bases in the middle. The CDR3 consists of 12 residues. CDR1 is KGHSH, CDR2 LQKENI, per germline. This CDR3 reads CASSQALETQYF. The CDR3 nucleotides are TGTGCCAGCTCACAAGCGTTAGAGACCCAGTACTTC.

The chain links TRBV5-1 to TRBJ2-5; possible D gene TRBD1, 5 bases. CDR1 is SGHRS and CDR2 is YFSETQ in the germline V gene. The CDR3 runs 14 residues. With 1 base removed from V and 3 bases from J, the gap between germline ends came to 10 bases. CDR3 coding DNA: TGCGCCAGCAGCTTGCTCGGACAAGAAGAGACCCAGTACTTC. Protein: CASSLLGQEETQYF. The full variable domain, in which reference TRBV5-1 and TRBJ2-5 provide the parts outside the CDR3, is KAGVTQTPRYLIKTRGQQVTLSCSPISGHRSVSWYQQTPGQGLQFLFEYFSETQRNKGNFPGRFSGRQFSNSRSEMNVSTLELGDSALYLCASSLLGQEETQYFGPGTRLLVL.

The chain couples TRBV7-3 to TRBJ2-2; 13 bases map to TRBD2. From germline, CDR1 is SGHTA and CDR2 FQGTGA. This CDR3 is 15 amino acids long. After removal of 5 bases from V and 6 bases from J, the junction contained 3 bases not matched to a gene. This chain's CDR3 is CASSRTSGSAGELFF. The CDR3 coding sequence is TGTGCCAGCAGCCGGACTAGCGGGAGCGCCGGGGAGCTGTTTTTT.

This rearrangement joins TRBV9 to TRBJ2-1; tentative D call: TRBD1 (6 bases). Germline assignment: CDR1 SGDLS and CDR2 YYNGEE. This CDR3 is 15 amino acids long. Between the trimmed V and J ends, which lost 4 bases and 3 bases, there was a span of 14 bases. The CDR3 nucleotides read TGTGCCAGCAGCATACAACTAGGGGGCTACAATGAGCAGTTCTTC. Translating gives CASSIQLGGYNEQFF.

This rearrangement joins TRBV5-8 to TRBJ2-1, with TRBD2 identical over 11 bases. This CDR3 contains 15 residues. CDR1 SGHTS and CDR2 YDEGEE come from the germline V gene. V was clipped by 2 bases and J by 4 bases; unmatched bases: 2. CDR3 coding DNA: TGTGCCAGCAGCTTAGGGACTAGCGGATACAATGAGCAGTTCTTC. Its translation is CASSLGTSGYNEQFF.

The chain is built from TRBV19 and TRBJ2-5; 8 positions agree with TRBD1. CDR3 length: 16 residues. The germline gives CDR1 LNHDA, CDR2 SQIVND (reference sequence). The V segment lost 2 bases and the J segment 7 bases; nucleotides outside the gene matches: 12. Written as DNA, the CDR3 is TGTGCCAGTAGTATAAAGGGCCCGCAGGGGGCAGGGACCCAGTACTTC. Amino acids: CASSIKGPQGAGTQYF.

The chain combines TRBV5-4 with TRBJ1-1, with 10 bases lining up with TRBD1. The germline V gene encodes CDR1 SGHNT and CDR2 YYREEE (reference sequence). V lost 4 bases and J lost 4; bases outside the gene matches: 4. This CDR3 has 14 residues. The CDR3 DNA reads as TGTGCCAGCAGCAGGAGGACAGGGGGCACTGAAGCTTTCTTT. Its translation is CASSRRTGGTEAFF.

The CDR3 DNA is TGTGCCAGCAGCTCAAGGACTAGCGGGCTTACAGATACGCAGTATTTT. Translated: CASSSRTSGLTDTQYF. The chain links TRBV7-8 to TRBJ2-3, with 11 nucleotides matching TRBD2. CDR1 and CDR2 (germline): SGHVS, FQNEAQ. The CDR3 runs 16 residues. The J segment lost 3 bases and the V segment lost 4 bases, leaving 6 bases of the junction unmatched.